The clone carrying this T cell receptor (beta chain) was seen more than once but under ten times. What it binds is not known. The PCR had 60 Vbeta and 13 Jbeta primers. Assay: immunoSEQ multiplex PCR; the TCRdb copy retains only in-frame clones and omits some. Found here are around 140,000 clones, about 80% of them singletons; the top ten hold around 3%. The CDR3 has 13 amino acids. In germline, CDR1 is SGHTS, CDR2 YDEGEE. V lost 2 bases to trimming and J lost 10 bases; unmatched junction nucleotides: 7. The data were obtained in a study of cytomegalovirus exposure and HLA in healthy donors. Regarding the study as a whole: Further analysis, carried out later, found HLA-associated TCR beta chains more clonally expanded than equally common other chains.

The chain couples TRBV5-8 to TRBJ1-1; 8 nucleotides line up with TRBD1. This clonotype was sampled from a female donor in good health and CMV-seronegative. Specimen: PBMCs. The CDR3 nucleotides are TGTGCCAGCAGCTTCGGACAGGGAGGTACAGCTTTCTTT. Encoded protein: CASSFGQGGTAFF.